The clone carrying this T cell receptor (beta chain) occurred many times. Its cognate antigen is unknown. Pooled in the analysis were second doses at about 4 or about 12 weeks. This sample is drawn from a study of T cell responses to AZD1222 COVID-19 vaccine. Germline V gene lookup returns CDR1 SGHVS and CDR2 FQNEAQ. The CDR3 sequence is 18 residues long. Trimming took 5 bases from V and 4 from J; bases not matched to a gene: 10. Study-wide results and limits: Donors, mostly white British, included more females; clonal diversity was possibly underestimated.

Clones were sequenced by immunoSEQ multiplex PCR, and TCRdb holds only the in-frame ones, with some missing. The sample shows about 120,000 clones, roughly nine tenths of them seen only once. The gene calls are TRBV7-8 and TRBJ1-6; 11 bases fit TRBD1. The sequencing here drew on peripheral blood, taken 28 days after the second AZD1222 dose. This TCR derives from an adult who received the AZD1222 COVID-19 vaccine. The CDR3 spells CASSMDRGREWYNSPLHF. The CDR3 nucleotides are TGTGCCAGCAGCATGGACAGGGGGCGGGAGTGGTATAATTCACCCCTCCACTTT.